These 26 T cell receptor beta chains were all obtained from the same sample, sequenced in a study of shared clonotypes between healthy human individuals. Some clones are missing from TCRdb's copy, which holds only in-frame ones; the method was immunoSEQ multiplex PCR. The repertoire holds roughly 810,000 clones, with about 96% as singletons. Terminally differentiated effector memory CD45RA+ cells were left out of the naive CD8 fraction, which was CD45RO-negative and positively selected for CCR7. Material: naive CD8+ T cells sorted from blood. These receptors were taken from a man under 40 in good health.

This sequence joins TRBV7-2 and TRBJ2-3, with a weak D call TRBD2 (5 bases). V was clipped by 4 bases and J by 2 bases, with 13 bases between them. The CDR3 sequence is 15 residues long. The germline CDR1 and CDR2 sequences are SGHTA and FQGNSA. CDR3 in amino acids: CASSSPAGNTDTQYF. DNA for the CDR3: TGTGCCAGCAGCTCGCCGGCGGGTAACACAGATACGCAGTATTTT.

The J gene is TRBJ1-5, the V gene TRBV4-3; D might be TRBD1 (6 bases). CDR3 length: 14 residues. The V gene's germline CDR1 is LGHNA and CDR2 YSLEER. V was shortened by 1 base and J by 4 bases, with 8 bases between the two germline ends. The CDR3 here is CASSQGTANQPQHF. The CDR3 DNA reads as TGCGCCAGCAGCCAAGGGACAGCAAATCAGCCCCAGCATTTT.

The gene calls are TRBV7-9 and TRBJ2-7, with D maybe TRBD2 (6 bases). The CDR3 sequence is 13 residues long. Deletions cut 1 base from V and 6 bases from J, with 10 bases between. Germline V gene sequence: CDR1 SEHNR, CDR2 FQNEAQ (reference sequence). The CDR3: CASSLEGEVEQYF. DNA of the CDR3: TGTGCCAGCAGCTTAGAAGGGGAGGTCGAGCAGTACTTC. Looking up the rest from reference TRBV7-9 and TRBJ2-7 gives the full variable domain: DTGVSQNPRHKITKRGQNVTFRCDPISEHNRLYWYRQTLGQGPEFLTYFQNEAQLEKSRLLSDRFSAERPKGSFSTLEIQRTEQGDSAMYLCASSLEGEVEQYFGPGTRLTVT.

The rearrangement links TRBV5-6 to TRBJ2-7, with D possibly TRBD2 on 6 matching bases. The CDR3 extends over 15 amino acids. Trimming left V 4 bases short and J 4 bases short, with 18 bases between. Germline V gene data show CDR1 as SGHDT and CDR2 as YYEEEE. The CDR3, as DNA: TGTGCCAGCAGCATGGTCAGGGCGGGACCGTACGAGCAGTACTTC. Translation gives CASSMVRAGPYEQYF.

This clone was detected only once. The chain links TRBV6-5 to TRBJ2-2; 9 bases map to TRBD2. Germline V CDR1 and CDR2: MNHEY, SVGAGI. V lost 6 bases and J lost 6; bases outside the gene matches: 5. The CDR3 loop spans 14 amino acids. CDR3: CASSPLAGPGELFF. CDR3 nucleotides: TGTGCCAGCAGCCCGCTAGCGGGACCCGGGGAGCTGTTTTTT.

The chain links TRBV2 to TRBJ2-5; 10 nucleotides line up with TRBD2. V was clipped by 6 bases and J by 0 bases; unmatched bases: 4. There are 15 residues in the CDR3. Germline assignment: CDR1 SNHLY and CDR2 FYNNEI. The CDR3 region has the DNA TGTGCCAGCAGAGAGACTAGCGGGTACCAAGAGACCCAGTACTTC. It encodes CASRETSGYQETQYF.

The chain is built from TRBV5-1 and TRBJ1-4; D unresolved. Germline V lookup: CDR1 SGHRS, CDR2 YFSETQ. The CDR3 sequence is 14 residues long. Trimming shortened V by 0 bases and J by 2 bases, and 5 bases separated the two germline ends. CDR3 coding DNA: TGCGCCAGCAGCTTGGGTTTGACTAATGAAAAACTGTTTTTT. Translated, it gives CASSLGLTNEKLFF.

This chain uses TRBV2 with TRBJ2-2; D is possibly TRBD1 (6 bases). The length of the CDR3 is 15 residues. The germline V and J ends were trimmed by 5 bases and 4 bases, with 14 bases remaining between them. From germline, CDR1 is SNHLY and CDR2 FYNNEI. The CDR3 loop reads CASSFLKGGTGELFF. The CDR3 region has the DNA TGTGCCAGCAGTTTTCTTAAAGGGGGCACCGGGGAGCTGTTTTTT.

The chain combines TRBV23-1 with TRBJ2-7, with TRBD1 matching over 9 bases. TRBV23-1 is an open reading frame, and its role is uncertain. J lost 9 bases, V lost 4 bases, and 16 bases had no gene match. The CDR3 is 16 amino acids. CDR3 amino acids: CASSPAPGQGCFGQYF. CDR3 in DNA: TGCGCCAGCAGTCCGGCACCGGGACAGGGCTGTTTCGGGCAGTACTTC.

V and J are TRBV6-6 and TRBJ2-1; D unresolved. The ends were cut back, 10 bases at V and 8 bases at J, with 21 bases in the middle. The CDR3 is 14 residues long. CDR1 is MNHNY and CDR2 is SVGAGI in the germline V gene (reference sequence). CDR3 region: CATSEAAQGYEQFF. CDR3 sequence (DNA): TGTGCCACTTCCGAGGCAGCGCAAGGCTATGAGCAGTTCTTC.

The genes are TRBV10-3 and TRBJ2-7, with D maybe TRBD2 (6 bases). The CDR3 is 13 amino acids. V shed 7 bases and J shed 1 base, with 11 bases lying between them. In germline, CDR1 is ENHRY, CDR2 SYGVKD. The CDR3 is CAITSSESYEQYF. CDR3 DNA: TGTGCCATCACCTCTAGCGAGTCCTACGAGCAGTACTTC.

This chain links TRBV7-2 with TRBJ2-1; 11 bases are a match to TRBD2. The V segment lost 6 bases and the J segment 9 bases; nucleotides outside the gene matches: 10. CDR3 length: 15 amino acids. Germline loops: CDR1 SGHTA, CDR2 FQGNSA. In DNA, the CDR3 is TGTGCCAGCAGTTACTCCGGGACTAGCGGTTCTGAGCAGTTCTTC. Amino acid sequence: CASSYSGTSGSEQFF.

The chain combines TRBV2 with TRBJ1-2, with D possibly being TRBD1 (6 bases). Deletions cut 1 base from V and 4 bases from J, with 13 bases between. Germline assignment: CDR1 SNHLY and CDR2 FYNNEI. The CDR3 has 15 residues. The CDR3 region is CASSEGITGFYGYTF. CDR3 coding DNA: TGTGCCAGCAGTGAAGGTATCACAGGGTTCTATGGCTACACCTTC.

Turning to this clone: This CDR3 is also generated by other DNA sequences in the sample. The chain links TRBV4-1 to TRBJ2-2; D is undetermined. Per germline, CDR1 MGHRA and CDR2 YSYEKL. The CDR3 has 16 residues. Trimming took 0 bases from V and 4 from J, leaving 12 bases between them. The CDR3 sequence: CASSQDRGSSTGELFF. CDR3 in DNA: TGCGCCAGCAGCCAAGATCGTGGTAGCAGCACCGGGGAGCTGTTTTTT.

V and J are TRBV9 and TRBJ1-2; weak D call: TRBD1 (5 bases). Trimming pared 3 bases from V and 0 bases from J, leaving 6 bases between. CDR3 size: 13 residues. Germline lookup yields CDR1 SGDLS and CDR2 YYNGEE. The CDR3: CASSAGPNYGYTF. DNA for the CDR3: TGTGCCAGCAGCGCGGGACCTAACTATGGCTACACCTTC. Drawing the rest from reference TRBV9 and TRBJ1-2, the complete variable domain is DSGVTQTPKHLITATGQRVTLRCSPRSGDLSVYWYQQSLDQGLQFLIQYYNGEERAKGNILERFSAQQFPDLHSELNLSSLELGDSALYFCASSAGPNYGYTFGSGTRLTVV.

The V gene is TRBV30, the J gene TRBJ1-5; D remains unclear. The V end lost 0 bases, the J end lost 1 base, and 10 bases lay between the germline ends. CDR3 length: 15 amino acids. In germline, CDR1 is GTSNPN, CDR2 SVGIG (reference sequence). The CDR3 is CAWSVPRGSNQPQHF. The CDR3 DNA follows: TGTGCCTGGAGTGTGCCCCGGGGAAGCAATCAGCCCCAGCATTTT.

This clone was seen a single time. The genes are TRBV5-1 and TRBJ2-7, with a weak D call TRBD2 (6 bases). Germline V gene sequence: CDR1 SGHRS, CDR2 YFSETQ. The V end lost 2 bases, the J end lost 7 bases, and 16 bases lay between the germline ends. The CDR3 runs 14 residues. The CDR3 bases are TGCGCCAGCAGCTTTTCCGGGACTGCAGATGAGCAGTACTTC. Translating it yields CASSFSGTADEQYF.

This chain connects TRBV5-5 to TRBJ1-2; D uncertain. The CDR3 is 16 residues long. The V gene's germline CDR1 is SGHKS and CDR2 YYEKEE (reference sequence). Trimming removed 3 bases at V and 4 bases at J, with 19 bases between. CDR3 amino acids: CASSSSGWEITYGYTF. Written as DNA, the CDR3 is TGTGCCAGCAGCTCGTCAGGTTGGGAAATTACCTATGGCTACACCTTC.

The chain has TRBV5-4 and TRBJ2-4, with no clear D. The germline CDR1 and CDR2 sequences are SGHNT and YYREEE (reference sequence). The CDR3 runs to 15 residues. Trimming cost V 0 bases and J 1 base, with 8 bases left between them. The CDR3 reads CASSLEGRAKNIQYF. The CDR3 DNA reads TGTGCCAGCAGCTTGGAGGGTAGGGCCAAAAACATTCAGTACTTC.

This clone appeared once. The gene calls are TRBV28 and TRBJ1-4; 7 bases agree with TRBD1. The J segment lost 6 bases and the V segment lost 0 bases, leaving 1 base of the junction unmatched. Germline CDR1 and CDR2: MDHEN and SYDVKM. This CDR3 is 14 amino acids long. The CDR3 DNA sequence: TGTGCCAGCAGTTTATGGACAGGGCATGAAAAACTGTTTTTT. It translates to CASSLWTGHEKLFF.

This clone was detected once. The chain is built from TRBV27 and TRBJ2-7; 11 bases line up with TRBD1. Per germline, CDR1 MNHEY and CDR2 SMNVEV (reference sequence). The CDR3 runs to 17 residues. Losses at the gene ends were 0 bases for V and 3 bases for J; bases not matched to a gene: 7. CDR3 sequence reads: CASSLSVPGTGGYEQYF. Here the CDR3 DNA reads TGTGCCAGCAGTTTATCAGTTCCGGGGACAGGGGGCTACGAGCAGTACTTC.

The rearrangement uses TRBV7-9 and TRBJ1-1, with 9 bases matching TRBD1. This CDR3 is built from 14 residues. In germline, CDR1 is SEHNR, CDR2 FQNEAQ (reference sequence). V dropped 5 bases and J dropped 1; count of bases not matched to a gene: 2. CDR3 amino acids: CASSGTGQNTEAFF. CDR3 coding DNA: TGTGCCAGCAGCGGGACAGGGCAGAACACTGAAGCTTTCTTT.

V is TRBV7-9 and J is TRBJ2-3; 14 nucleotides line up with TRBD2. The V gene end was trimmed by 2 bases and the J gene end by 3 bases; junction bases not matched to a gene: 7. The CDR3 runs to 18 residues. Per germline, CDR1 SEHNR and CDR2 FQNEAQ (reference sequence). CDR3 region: CASSLPGLAGVITDTQYF. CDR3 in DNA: TGTGCCAGCAGCTTACCGGGACTAGCGGGAGTTATTACAGATACGCAGTATTTT.

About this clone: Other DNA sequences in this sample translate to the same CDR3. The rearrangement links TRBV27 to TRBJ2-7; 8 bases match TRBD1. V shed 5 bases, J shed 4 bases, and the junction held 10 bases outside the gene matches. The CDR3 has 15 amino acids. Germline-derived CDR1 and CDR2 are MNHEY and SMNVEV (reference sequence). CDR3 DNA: TGTGCCAGCAGTACCGCCGGGACAGGAATTTACGAGCAGTACTTC. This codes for CASSTAGTGIYEQYF.

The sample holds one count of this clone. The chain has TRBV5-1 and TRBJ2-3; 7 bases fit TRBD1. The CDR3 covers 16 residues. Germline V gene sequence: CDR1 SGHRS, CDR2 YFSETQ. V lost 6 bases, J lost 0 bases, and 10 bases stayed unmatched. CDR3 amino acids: CASKLLQGSSTDTQYF. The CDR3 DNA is TGCGCCAGCAAACTCTTACAGGGGTCTAGCACAGATACGCAGTATTTT. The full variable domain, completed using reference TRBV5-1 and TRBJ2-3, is KAGVTQTPRYLIKTRGQQVTLSCSPISGHRSVSWYQQTPGQGLQFLFEYFSETQRNKGNFPGRFSGRQFSNSRSEMNVSTLELGDSALYLCASKLLQGSSTDTQYFGPGTRLTVL.

CDR3 bases: TGTGCCAGCAGCTTTGCCGGGGGCACTGAAGCTTTCTTT. It is translated as CASSFAGGTEAFF. The chain recombines TRBV7-3 with TRBJ1-1; tentatively, D is TRBD1 (5 bases). Germline lookup yields CDR1 SGHTA and CDR2 FQGTGA. V was pared by 3 bases and J by 4 bases, with 9 bases between. This CDR3 is built from 13 residues. Drawing the rest from reference TRBV7-3 and TRBJ1-1, the complete variable domain is GAGVSQTPSNKVTEKGKYVELRCDPISGHTALYWYRQSLGQGPEFLIYFQGTGAADDSGLPNDRFFAVRPEGSVSTLKIQRTERGDSAVYLCASSFAGGTEAFFGQGTRLTVV.